This TCR beta chain was identified during a study of OX40 agonist ivuxolimab in advanced cancers. This clone was found once. Only in-frame clones appear in the TCRdb table, and some are missing; sequencing was by immunoSEQ multiplex PCR. The sample yields 60,000 to 100,000 clones, around 87% seen once. After removal of 8 bases from V and 3 bases from J, the junction contained 9 bases not matched to a gene. Germline assignment: CDR1 ENHRY and CDR2 SYGVKD. CDR3 length equals 15 residues. The source of this sequence is an adult with an advanced solid tumor such as melanoma, head and neck, liver or kidney cancer. The J gene is TRBJ2-3, the V gene TRBV10-3; TRBD2 aligns across 9 bases. The material was CD4+ or CD8+ T cells sorted from blood, obtained in a trial of the OX40 agonist ivuxolimab. The CDR3 DNA reads as TGTGCCATCGCGGGGGGGCAGGGGCGGACAGATACGCAGTATTTT. It yields the protein CAIAGGQGRTDTQYF.